The 6 T cell receptor beta chains below all came from one sample that was sequenced in a study of beta chain features in type 1 diabetes. Reverse transcription of all isolated RNA meant that expressed TCRB transcripts were sequenced. Libraries were prepared by immunoSEQ multiplex PCR; TCRdb keeps only in-frame clonotypes and omits some of them. Among around 290,000 clones listed, approximately 8.1% were seen once. The sample consisted of central memory CD4+ T cells from blood. All receptors come from a woman aged 18-29 years in good health.

Only a few counts were recorded for this clone. The chain combines TRBV27 with TRBJ2-7, with 11 bases matching TRBD2. The junction had 8 bases not matched to a gene; V was cut back by 6 bases and J by 4 bases. The CDR3 runs 15 residues. Germline values: CDR1 MNHEY, CDR2 SMNVEV (reference sequence). The CDR3 loop is CASRLLTSGVYEQYF. DNA for the CDR3: TGTGCCAGCAGACTACTGACTAGCGGGGTTTACGAGCAGTACTTC.

The chain is built from TRBV5-4 and TRBJ1-2; D gene unclear. Trimming left V 1 base short and J 1 base short, with 5 bases between. Germline values: CDR1 SGHNT, CDR2 YYREEE (reference sequence). The CDR3 sequence is 13 residues long. Here the CDR3 DNA reads TGTGCCAGCAGCTTGATGAGTAACTATGGCTACACCTTC. It specifies CASSLMSNYGYTF.

The J gene is TRBJ2-1, the V gene TRBV5-1, with TRBD1 identical over 8 bases. CDR1 and CDR2 from the germline V gene are SGHRS and YFSETQ. V was clipped by 0 bases and J by 1 base; unmatched bases: 6. The CDR3 has 17 amino acids. The CDR3 loop reads CASSLAPTGGSYNEQFF. The CDR3 coding sequence is TGCGCCAGCAGCTTGGCCCCCACAGGGGGATCCTACAATGAGCAGTTCTTC.

Ten or more counts support this clone. The rearrangement links TRBV28 to TRBJ1-1; 12 positions agree with TRBD1. The CDR3 is 16 residues long. Germline-derived CDR1 and CDR2 are MDHEN and SYDVKM. V lost 0 bases, J lost 5 bases, and 4 bases stayed unmatched. The CDR3 DNA reads as TGTGCCAGCAGTTTATGGGGACAGGGGGCGAAGACTGAAGCTTTCTTT. Its translation is CASSLWGQGAKTEAFF.

This clone was seen ten or more times. The CDR3 bases are TGTGCCAGCAGCCCCCACAATGAGCAGTTCTTC. This codes for CASSPHNEQFF. V is TRBV7-2 and J is TRBJ2-1; D call uncertain. The CDR3 extends over 11 amino acids. Germline values: CDR1 SGHTA, CDR2 FQGNSA. Trimming shortened V by 5 bases and J by 5 bases, and 4 bases separated the two germline ends.

This clone was detected a few times. The rearrangement uses TRBV15 and TRBJ2-3; TRBD1 matches at 10 bases. CDR3 length equals 19 residues. V lost 0 bases to trimming and J lost 2 bases; unmatched junction nucleotides: 11. Germline lookup yields CDR1 LNHNV and CDR2 YYDKDF (reference sequence). CDR3 DNA sequence: TGTGCCACCAGCAGAGATATGAAAAGGGGACAGGGGAACACAGATACGCAGTATTTT. It translates to CATSRDMKRGQGNTDTQYF. Complete variable domain (other parts from reference TRBV15 and TRBJ2-3): DAMVIQNPRYQVTQFGKPVTLSCSQTLNHNVMYWYQQKSSQAPKLLFHYYDKDFNNEADTPDNFQSRRPNTSFCFLDIRSPGLGDTAMYLCATSRDMKRGQGNTDTQYFGPGTRLTVL.